These 11 T cell receptor beta chains share one sample of origin, sequenced in a study of blood T cells in healthy people across ages. With a J-beta primer mix and a sample-barcoded 5' primer, a second PCR ran about 6 to 11 cycles. MiXCR, applied by TCRdb to the 5' RACE reads, yields one record per CDR3 protein. This table holds 1.5 million to 2 million distinct CDR3 sequences, about 28% found once. The sample consisted of blood. The receptors shown here come from a woman aged 25 to 39 in good health.

This clonotype was counted between two and nine times. V usage is TRBV20-1 and J usage is TRBJ2-1, with D possibly matching TRBD1 (5 bases). V was shortened by 6 bases and J by 5 bases, with 14 bases between the two germline ends. The CDR3 contains 13 residues. Germline CDR1 reads DFQATT; CDR2 reads SNEGSKA (reference sequence). CDR3 loop: CSARETVNNEQFF. CDR3 DNA sequence: TGCAGTGCACGAGAGACAGTAAACAATGAGCAGTTCTTC.

Points on this clonotype: A much larger clone sits a single nucleotide away, making a read error possible. The chain recombines TRBV14 with TRBJ2-3, with D hard to call. V lost 9 bases and J 2 bases, leaving 12 bases between the germline ends. Germline V gene lookup returns CDR1 SGHDN and CDR2 FVKESK. The CDR3 totals 13 residues. As DNA, the CDR3 is TGTGCCAGTCGGTACACCTTCACAGATACGCAGTATTTT. This encodes CASRYTFTDTQYF.

This clonotype was found a few times. V usage is TRBV20-1 and J usage is TRBJ2-7; possibly TRBD1 for D (6 bases). CDR1 DFQATT and CDR2 SNEGSKA come from the germline V gene (reference sequence). V lost 5 bases to trimming and J lost 5 bases, with 16 bases between them. The CDR3 sequence is 13 residues long. CDR3 loop: CSAGPGQGNEQYF. In nucleotides, the CDR3 is TGCAGTGCTGGGCCGGGGCAGGGGAACGAGCAGTACTTC.

The table lists this clonotype with a few counts. The chain carries TRBV20-1 and TRBJ2-3; 7 positions agree with TRBD1. The CDR3 is 15 residues long. J gave up 2 bases and V 4 bases, and 9 bases lay outside the gene matches. Germline-derived CDR1 and CDR2 are DFQATT and SNEGSKA (reference sequence). The CDR3 region is CSATGTGEFTDTQYF. The CDR3 bases are TGCAGTGCTACAGGAACAGGGGAATTCACAGATACGCAGTATTTT.

Concerning this clonotype: Without the conserved terminal phenylalanine or tryptophan, this CDR3 likely stems from a read error. The chain joins TRBV10-2 to TRBJ2-5; 10 positions agree with TRBD1. In germline, CDR1 is WSHSY, CDR2 SAAADI. This CDR3 has 13 residues. The V segment lost 7 bases and the J segment 4 bases; nucleotides outside the gene matches: 3. Here the CDR3 reads CASNDRGRETQYV. CDR3 in DNA: TGCGCCAGCAATGACAGGGGGCGAGAGACCCAGTACGTC.

The chain is built from TRBV4-1 and TRBJ1-4; D is unresolved. CDR1 is MGHRA and CDR2 is YSYEKL in the germline V gene. V lost 4 bases and J lost 8, with 11 bases in between. The CDR3 has 13 amino acids. CDR3 DNA: TGCGCCAGCAGCCTTCGGACGGAGGAAAAACTGTTTTTT. This codes for CASSLRTEEKLFF.

This clonotype was observed a handful of times. The chain links TRBV5-1 to TRBJ1-4; 8 nucleotides line up with TRBD1. Germline CDR1 reads SGHRS; CDR2 reads YFSETQ. The CDR3 is 16 amino acids. Trimming removed 5 bases from V and 12 bases from J; junction bases left unmatched: 18. The CDR3 sequence is CASRPGQGTGNRELFF. The CDR3 DNA follows: TGCGCCAGCAGACCAGGACAGGGCACAGGAAATCGGGAACTGTTTTTT.

The gene calls are TRBV11-2 and TRBJ2-6; D gene ambiguous. The germline CDR1 and CDR2 sequences are SGHAT and FQNNGV. Trimming pared 0 bases from V and 1 base from J, leaving 22 bases between. CDR3 length: 21 amino acids. The CDR3, as DNA: TGTGCCAGCAGCTTAGAATTGATGGCGAGACCATTTAGATCTGGGGCCAACGTCCTGACTTTC. Translating gives CASSLELMARPFRSGANVLTF. Variable domain in full (rest from reference TRBV11-2 and TRBJ2-6): EAGVAQSPRYKIIEKRQSVAFWCNPISGHATLYWYQQILGQGPKLLIQFQNNGVVDDSQLPKDRFSAERLKGVDSTLKIQPAKLEDSAVYLCASSLELMARPFRSGANVLTFGAGSRLTVL.

At least ten counts were recorded for this clonotype. The V gene is TRBV6-1, the J gene TRBJ2-7; D is uncertain. This CDR3 region has 13 residues. From germline, CDR1 is MNHNS and CDR2 SASEGT. Between the trimmed V and J ends, which lost 4 bases and 0 bases, there was a span of 7 bases. Here the CDR3 reads CASSVYSSYEQYF. The CDR3 region has the DNA TGTGCCAGCAGTGTTTACTCCTCCTACGAGCAGTACTTC.

In this sample, this clonotype turned up a few times. The rearrangement links TRBV10-2 to TRBJ2-3; D possibly corresponds to TRBD2 (5 bases). Germline V CDR1 and CDR2: WSHSY, SAAADI. This CDR3 comprises 11 residues. Deletions cut 6 bases from V and 7 bases from J, with 8 bases between. CDR3 amino acids: CASSGVNTQYF. Written as DNA, the CDR3 is TGCGCCAGCAGCGGGGTCAATACGCAGTATTTT.

The chain carries TRBV19 and TRBJ2-7; TRBD1 aligns across 7 bases. CDR1 is LNHDA and CDR2 is SQIVND in the germline V gene (reference sequence). The CDR3 is 14 residues long. V lost 8 bases, J lost 1 base, and 8 bases stayed unmatched. The CDR3 here is CASSDRDLSYEQYF. For the CDR3, the DNA is TGTGCCAGTTCCGACAGGGACCTGTCCTACGAGCAGTACTTC.